This entry lists 24 T cell receptor beta chains sequenced from one sample in a study of human T cells and chemical hapten exposure. As for time point: patch test 1, 2 weeks after DPC sensitization. As to treatment: therapeutic diphenylcyclopropenone sensitization with weekly scalp DPC. TCRdb itself ran the RACE reads through MiXCR, one entry per CDR3 protein. Among 340,000 or so distinct CDR3 sequences, roughly 6.9% were seen once, and the ten largest hold roughly 8%. The sample here was whole blood, taken in connection with sensitization to the hapten diphenylcyclopropenone (DPC). The receptor source for this set is a woman in her late teens or twenties with alopecia areata. Some clones in this sample may be carry-over from other donors' samples.

This clonotype turned up a few times. J is TRBJ1-1 and V is TRBV4-2; D is perhaps TRBD1 (5 bases). The germline gives CDR1 LGHNA, CDR2 YNFKEQ. This CDR3 spans 14 amino acids. V was trimmed by 2 bases and J by 4 bases, leaving 11 bases between them. CDR3 in amino acids: CASSQPGSATEAFF. The DNA for the CDR3 is TGTGCCAGCAGCCAACCAGGGAGCGCCACTGAAGCTTTCTTT.

This clonotype occurred a few times. The chain uses TRBV7-6 and TRBJ2-1; TRBD2 agrees at 12 bases. V lost 4 bases, J lost 8 bases, and 6 bases stayed unmatched. In germline, CDR1 is SGHVS, CDR2 FNYEAQ. The CDR3 totals 15 residues. CDR3 protein: CASSSLAGGPDEQFF. The CDR3 nucleotides read TGTGCCAGCAGCTCCCTAGCGGGGGGGCCCGATGAGCAGTTCTTC.

This clonotype was detected many times. This rearrangement joins TRBV5-5 to TRBJ2-1; no definite D call. V was cut by 5 bases and J by 9 bases, with 15 bases left in between. Per germline, CDR1 SGHKS and CDR2 YYEKEE (reference sequence). The CDR3 covers 13 residues. For the CDR3, the DNA is TGTGCCAGCAGACCCTCGTCTGACTCTGAGCAGTTCTTC. Translated, it gives CASRPSSDSEQFF.

The chain couples TRBV3-1 to TRBJ2-3, with 8 bases aligning to TRBD1. Germline assignment: CDR1 LGHDT and CDR2 YNNKEL (reference sequence). The CDR3 is 15 residues long. The ends lost 5 bases at V and 2 bases at J; junction bases unmatched: 6. CDR3: CASSSGGILTDTQYF. CDR3 DNA sequence: TGTGCCAGCAGCTCAGGGGGCATCCTCACAGATACGCAGTATTTT.

This clonotype occurred a few times. This chain joins TRBV27 and TRBJ1-3; the D gene is possibly TRBD1 (5 bases). The CDR3 extends over 16 amino acids. Trimming took 0 bases from V and 0 from J, leaving 9 bases between them. Per the germline V gene, CDR1 is MNHEY and CDR2 is SMNVEV (reference sequence). The CDR3 nucleotides read TGTGCCAGCAGTTTATCGGGGGAGGTCTCTGGAAACACCATATATTTT. Its protein is CASSLSGEVSGNTIYF.

The genes are TRBV4-1 and TRBJ1-5; D not resolved. Trimming pared 4 bases from V and 1 base from J, leaving 11 bases between. This CDR3 region has 15 residues. Germline loops: CDR1 MGHRA, CDR2 YSYEKL. The CDR3 here is CASSLGPRSNQPQHF. CDR3 in DNA: TGCGCCAGCAGCCTGGGCCCTAGGAGCAATCAGCCCCAGCATTTT.

This clonotype was observed a few times. The chain's CDR3 is CASSETAGGPYEQYF. For the CDR3, the DNA is TGTGCCAGCAGTGAGACGGCTGGCGGGCCGTACGAGCAGTACTTC. The rearrangement uses TRBV2 and TRBJ2-7, with D perhaps matching TRBD2 (5 bases). This CDR3 spans 15 amino acids. Germline lookup yields CDR1 SNHLY and CDR2 FYNNEI. V was clipped by 3 bases and J by 4 bases, with 16 bases between them.

This chain connects TRBV20-1 to TRBJ1-4; possible D gene TRBD1, 5 bases. The CDR3 is made up of 16 amino acids. Germline lookup yields CDR1 DFQATT and CDR2 SNEGSKA (reference sequence). V lost 5 bases and J lost 0, with 16 bases in between. In DNA form, the CDR3 reads TGCAGTGCTGGCGGGGCAGCCGAACCAACTAATGAAAAACTGTTTTTT. Its translation is CSAGGAAEPTNEKLFF.

The gene calls are TRBV5-1 and TRBJ2-7; D remains ambiguous. The germline V gene encodes CDR1 SGHRS and CDR2 YFSETQ. This CDR3 contains 15 residues. Trimming removed 0 bases at V and 0 bases at J, with 10 bases between. The CDR3 protein is CASSLGPALSYEQYF. CDR3 in DNA: TGCGCCAGCAGCTTGGGCCCAGCCCTCTCCTACGAGCAGTACTTC.

This clonotype has a handful of counts. This chain connects TRBV5-1 to TRBJ2-1; D not certain. V was cut by 2 bases and J by 0 bases, with 6 bases left in between. CDR3 length: 14 residues. Germline-derived CDR1 and CDR2 are SGHRS and YFSETQ. In DNA form, the CDR3 reads TGCGCCAGCAGCTTTGCAGGCTCCTACAATGAGCAGTTCTTC. Translation gives CASSFAGSYNEQFF.

This clonotype was recorded at least ten times. CDR3: CASSENGQVGNIQYF. The CDR3 nucleotides are TGTGCCAGCAGTGAAAATGGACAGGTGGGAAACATTCAGTACTTC. The J gene is TRBJ2-4, the V gene TRBV2, with 7 bases aligning to TRBD1. Germline V gives CDR1 SNHLY, CDR2 FYNNEI. Trimming took 2 bases from V and 6 from J; bases not matched to a gene: 7. This CDR3 is 15 amino acids long.

This clonotype was counted many times. V gene TRBV7-6 combines with J gene TRBJ2-3; 7 bases match TRBD1. The CDR3 consists of 16 residues. J was trimmed by 3 bases and V by 5 bases; bases with no gene match: 11. CDR1 is SGHVS and CDR2 is FNYEAQ in the germline V gene. The CDR3 reads CASSLRPGQSTDTQYF. The CDR3 coding sequence is TGTGCCAGCAGCCTAAGGCCGGGACAGTCAACAGATACGCAGTATTTT.

In its sample, this clonotype was seen many times. V and J are TRBV20-1 and TRBJ2-5, with 8 bases that match TRBD2. Germline CDR1 DFQATT, CDR2 SNEGSKA (reference sequence). Trimming removed 8 bases from V and 3 bases from J; junction bases left unmatched: 2. The CDR3 consists of 11 residues. For the CDR3, the DNA is TGCAGTTTACTAGCGGAAGAGACCCAGTACTTC. Protein sequence: CSLLAEETQYF.

The chain links TRBV4-2 to TRBJ1-6; D perhaps matches TRBD1 (5 bases). This CDR3 is 17 amino acids long. CDR1 LGHNA and CDR2 YNFKEQ come from the germline V gene. Trimming removed 4 bases at V and 6 bases at J, with 19 bases between. The chain's CDR3 is CASSPPFLLGLNSPLHF. The CDR3 nucleotides read TGTGCCAGCAGCCCCCCGTTCTTGTTGGGACTTAATTCACCCCTCCACTTT.

The chain couples TRBV4-3 to TRBJ2-6; 8 nucleotides align to TRBD2. The germline gives CDR1 LGHNA, CDR2 YSLEER. The CDR3 is 17 residues long. V was clipped by 2 bases and J by 5 bases; unmatched bases: 8. The CDR3 reads CASSQPGLEGRANVLTF. The CDR3 coding sequence is TGCGCCAGCAGCCAACCGGGACTAGAGGGACGGGCCAACGTCCTGACTTTC.

The chain carries TRBV4-3 and TRBJ1-1, with D maybe TRBD1 (6 bases). Trimming left V 2 bases short and J 11 bases short, with 15 bases between. CDR1 and CDR2 (germline): LGHNA, YSLEER. CDR3 length: 13 residues. In nucleotides, the CDR3 is TGCGCCAGCAGCCAAACAGGGCAAACAAGGGCTTTCTTT. It encodes CASSQTGQTRAFF.

The chain recombines TRBV11-1 with TRBJ2-1, with no clear D. This CDR3 contains 12 residues. V shed 3 bases and J shed 8 bases, with 8 bases lying between them. CDR1 is SGHAT and CDR2 is FQDESV in the germline V gene (reference sequence). Here the CDR3 DNA reads TGTGCCAGCAGCTTGAAAGGTTATGAGCAGTTCTTC. Its translation: CASSLKGYEQFF.

This clonotype was counted ten times or more. The chain combines TRBV11-1 with TRBJ1-2; the D gene is possibly TRBD1 (6 bases). V was clipped by 3 bases and J by 4 bases, with 9 bases between them. The CDR3 is made up of 13 amino acids. CDR1 SGHAT and CDR2 FQDESV come from the germline V gene (reference sequence). The CDR3 region has the DNA TGTGCCAGCAGCTTCGACAGGCGCTATGGCTACACCTTC. Translation gives CASSFDRRYGYTF.

This clonotype was observed a handful of times. The chain has TRBV7-2 and TRBJ2-3; no firm D call. The CDR3 covers 14 residues. V was trimmed by 1 base and J by 6 bases, leaving 11 bases between them. Germline V lookup: CDR1 SGHTA, CDR2 FQGNSA. This CDR3 reads CASSLGGRFDTQYF. The DNA of the CDR3 is TGTGCCAGCAGCTTAGGGGGTCGATTCGATACGCAGTATTTT.

The genes are TRBV7-9 and TRBJ1-1; D perhaps matches TRBD1 (6 bases). This CDR3 contains 17 residues. Trimming pared 2 bases from V and 3 bases from J, leaving 19 bases between. Germline loops: CDR1 SEHNR, CDR2 FQNEAQ (reference sequence). The CDR3 protein is CASSLRGGVITDTEAFF. The CDR3 DNA reads TGTGCCAGCAGCTTAAGGGGGGGCGTGATAACGGACACTGAAGCTTTCTTT.

This clonotype was counted ten times or more. The chain is built from TRBV12-3 or TRBV12-4 and TRBJ1-1; D remains ambiguous. V gave up 5 bases and J gave up 0 bases, with 7 bases separating them. This CDR3 region has 13 residues. The CDR3 nucleotides are TGTGCCAGCAGTACCGGAATGAACACTGAAGCTTTCTTT. It codes for CASSTGMNTEAFF.

This clonotype has more than one count but fewer than ten. This chain uses TRBV28 with TRBJ1-1; D unresolved. Germline CDR1 and CDR2: MDHEN and SYDVKM. CDR3 length: 12 residues. Trimming left V 5 bases short and J 4 bases short, with 8 bases between. This chain's CDR3 is CASSNWGTEAFF. The CDR3 DNA reads TGTGCCAGCAGTAACTGGGGCACTGAAGCTTTCTTT. The complete variable domain, with remaining parts taken from reference TRBV28 and TRBJ1-1, reads DVKVTQSSRYLVKRTGEKVFLECVQDMDHENMFWYRQDPGLGLRLIYFSYDVKMKEKGDIPEGYSVSREKKERFSLILESASTNQTSMYLCASSNWGTEAFFGQGTRLTVV.

Concerning this clonotype: A much bigger clone sits one base away, suggesting this may be a read error. The chain couples TRBV6-4 to TRBJ2-3; TRBD1 or TRBD2 may be the D gene (5 bases each). This CDR3 is built from 15 residues. Germline assignment: CDR1 MRHNA and CDR2 SNTAGT. V was cut by 4 bases and J by 0 bases, with 11 bases left in between. CDR3 protein: CASSVGDGSTDTQYF. The CDR3 bases are TGTGCCAGCAGTGTGGGGGACGGAAGCACAGATACGCAGTATTTT.

Points on this clonotype: The junction departs from germline at one end; a sequencing error may be responsible. Written as DNA, the CDR3 is TGTGCCAGCAGCTCGAGCACCGGGACTCTGGAGTCCTATGTCTACACCTTC. As protein: CASSSSTGTLESYVYTF. The chain recombines TRBV5-4 with TRBJ1-2; tentatively, D is TRBD1 (5 bases). Germline V gene lookup returns CDR1 SGHNT and CDR2 YYREEE (reference sequence). This CDR3 has 17 amino acids.